This T cell receptor (beta chain) derives from a study of blood T cell dynamics during melanoma immunotherapy. Libraries were prepared by immunoSEQ multiplex PCR; TCRdb keeps only in-frame clonotypes and omits some of them. The table includes some 11,000 clones, approximately 87% detected once. Germline values: CDR1 SGHKS, CDR2 YYEKEE (reference sequence). The CDR3 length is 15 residues. Trimming took 4 bases from V and 2 from J; bases not matched to a gene: 5. As to time point: week 3, after first cycle of checkpoint inhibitor. This clonotype was sampled from a human donor with melanoma. The sample here was blood, taken from a patient treated with checkpoint blockade. The chain carries TRBV5-5 and TRBJ1-3; the match to TRBD1 covers 8 bases. CDR3 region: CASSAQTGAGNTIYF. The CDR3 bases are TGTGCCAGCAGCGCCCAGACAGGGGCTGGAAACACCATATATTTT.